The 11 T cell receptor beta chains below all came from one sample that was sequenced in a study of shared clonotypes between healthy human individuals. Sequenced by immunoSEQ multiplex PCR; TCRdb stores in-frame clones only, minus some. The sample carries 98,000 or so clones, about 71% recorded once. Sequencing was carried out using memory CD8+ T cells sorted from blood. Subset described: CD45RO+ cells pooled with CCR7-negative TemRA cells. The receptors originated from a woman in her thirties in good health.

The rearrangement uses TRBV7-8 and TRBJ1-5, with 9 nucleotides matching TRBD1. CDR1 is SGHVS and CDR2 is FQNEAQ in the germline V gene. CDR3 length: 16 residues. V dropped 1 base and J dropped 5; count of bases not matched to a gene: 6. The CDR3 region has the DNA TGTGCCAGCAGCTTAGGTCGGGACAGGGCCTATCAGCCCCAGCATTTT. Residues: CASSLGRDRAYQPQHF.

The chain uses TRBV6-6 and TRBJ2-7, with no clear D. CDR3 length: 12 amino acids. Looked up from germline, CDR1 is MNHNY and CDR2 is SVGAGI (reference sequence). Trimming left V 6 bases short and J 4 bases short, with 10 bases between. The CDR3 is CASSLTHYEQYF. The DNA of the CDR3 is TGTGCCAGCAGCTTGACTCATTACGAGCAGTACTTC.

The J gene is TRBJ2-7, the V gene TRBV29-1; D is uncertain. Germline V lookup: CDR1 SQVTM, CDR2 ANQGSEA. The CDR3 extends over 14 amino acids. Trimming pared 0 bases from V and 4 bases from J, leaving 13 bases between. In DNA form, the CDR3 reads TGCAGCGTTGAAGATTTCATCTCCCCTTACGAGCAGTACTTC. Translation: CSVEDFISPYEQYF.

The rearrangement links TRBV5-1 to TRBJ2-7, with 8 bases identical to TRBD1. This CDR3 contains 15 residues. CDR1 SGHRS and CDR2 YFSETQ come from the germline V gene. Trimming removed 5 bases from V and 7 bases from J; junction bases left unmatched: 14. The CDR3 region is CASSFGGTGSLEQYF. The CDR3 region has the DNA TGCGCCAGCAGTTTTGGGGGGACAGGTAGCTTGGAGCAGTACTTC.

The rearrangement uses TRBV11-2 and TRBJ2-7, with D tentatively TRBD1 (5 bases). CDR3 length equals 14 residues. Trimming removed 3 bases at V and 7 bases at J, with 16 bases between. Germline CDR1 reads SGHAT; CDR2 reads FQNNGV. The CDR3 coding sequence is TGTGCCAGCAGCTTCGGACAAATTAGTAAGGAGCAGTACTTC. Protein sequence: CASSFGQISKEQYF.

The chain carries TRBV7-9 and TRBJ2-1; D assignment may be TRBD1 or TRBD2 (5 bases each). V was trimmed by 6 bases and J by 6 bases, leaving 9 bases between them. The germline gives CDR1 SEHNR, CDR2 FQNEAQ (reference sequence). This CDR3 contains 12 residues. Here the CDR3 reads CASSWDLNEQFF. In DNA form, the CDR3 reads TGTGCCAGCAGTTGGGACCTCAATGAGCAGTTCTTC.

For this clone: Other DNA sequences from this sample encode an identical CDR3 as well. V usage is TRBV28 and J usage is TRBJ1-6; 10 nucleotides line up with TRBD1. The CDR3 length is 17 residues. Trimming removed 2 bases from V and 8 bases from J; junction bases left unmatched: 9. Per the germline V gene, CDR1 is MDHEN and CDR2 is SYDVKM. CDR3 protein: CASSLPITGTGDSPLHF. CDR3 nucleotides: TGTGCCAGCAGTTTACCTATTACCGGGACAGGGGATTCACCCCTCCACTTT.

This clone came up a few times. The chain has TRBV6-1 and TRBJ2-7; 8 positions match TRBD1. The V segment lost 0 bases and the J segment 2 bases; nucleotides outside the gene matches: 3. The CDR3 runs to 15 residues. CDR1 is MNHNS, CDR2 SASEGT, per germline. The CDR3 DNA follows: TGTGCCAGCAGTGAAGCGTCAGGGGGCACCTACGAGCAGTACTTC. Translation: CASSEASGGTYEQYF.

The rearrangement joins TRBV11-2 to TRBJ2-1, with TRBD1 identical over 7 bases. Germline V lookup: CDR1 SGHAT, CDR2 FQNNGV. The CDR3 totals 13 residues. V shed 5 bases and J 5 bases; nucleotides not matched to a gene: 3. The CDR3 nucleotides read TGTGCCAGCAGCCCGGGACAGAACAATGAGCAGTTCTTC. This encodes CASSPGQNNEQFF.

This sequence joins TRBV5-1 and TRBJ1-1, with D perhaps TRBD1 (6 bases). This CDR3 has 14 amino acids. The germline gives CDR1 SGHRS, CDR2 YFSETQ. Trimming took 6 bases from V and 6 from J, leaving 18 bases between them. The CDR3: CASNIDEGGAEAFF. The CDR3 DNA is TGCGCCAGCAACATTGACGAAGGGGGTGCTGAAGCTTTCTTT. The complete variable domain, with remaining parts taken from reference TRBV5-1 and TRBJ1-1, reads KAGVTQTPRYLIKTRGQQVTLSCSPISGHRSVSWYQQTPGQGLQFLFEYFSETQRNKGNFPGRFSGRQFSNSRSEMNVSTLELGDSALYLCASNIDEGGAEAFFGQGTRLTVV.

The CDR3 here is CASSTQRDQPQHF. DNA of the CDR3: TGTGCCAGCAGCACACAGAGGGATCAGCCCCAGCATTTT. The chain employs TRBV6-5 and TRBJ1-5; D is unresolved. The CDR3 loop spans 13 amino acids. With 6 bases removed from V and 5 bases from J, the gap between germline ends came to 11 bases. CDR1 and CDR2 from the germline V gene are MNHEY and SVGAGI.